Shown below are 25 T cell receptor beta chains from a single sample sequenced in a study of identical twins. TCRdb reprocessed the 5' RACE reads via MiXCR and lists one record per CDR3 protein. The data show around 250,000 distinct CDR3 sequences, more than 9.5% seen once. These same records also appear under a second study, on yellow fever vaccine responses in identical twins.

Specimen: memory (CD45RO+) T cells sorted from blood. These receptors were collected from a woman aged 18-29 years in good health.

This clonotype has just a few counts. The chain joins TRBV24-1 to TRBJ2-1, with 8 nucleotides matching TRBD2. The J segment lost 5 bases and the V segment lost 4 bases, leaving 3 bases of the junction unmatched. The CDR3 length is 14 residues. Germline V gene sequence: CDR1 KGHDR, CDR2 SFDVKD. The DNA of the CDR3 is TGTGCCACCAGTGACCAGCGGGAGAACAATGAGCAGTTCTTC. This sequence encodes CATSDQRENNEQFF.

This clonotype was detected a few times. The DNA of the CDR3 is TGCGCCAGCAGCACTAGCGGGGGGGAATCCTACGAGCAGTACTTC. This gives the protein CASSTSGGESYEQYF. The chain joins TRBV5-1 to TRBJ2-7; 13 bases align to TRBD2. This CDR3 spans 15 amino acids. Trimming cost V 4 bases and J 1 base; bases outside gene matches: 2. CDR1 and CDR2 (germline): SGHRS, YFSETQ. The full variable domain, in which reference TRBV5-1 and TRBJ2-7 provide the parts outside the CDR3, is KAGVTQTPRYLIKTRGQQVTLSCSPISGHRSVSWYQQTPGQGLQFLFEYFSETQRNKGNFPGRFSGRQFSNSRSEMNVSTLELGDSALYLCASSTSGGESYEQYFGPGTRLTVT.

V gene TRBV11-2 combines with J gene TRBJ2-3, with D possibly being TRBD1 (5 bases). The CDR3 totals 14 residues. CDR1 is SGHAT, CDR2 FQNNGV, per germline. V was pared by 4 bases and J by 6 bases, with 14 bases between. CDR3 coding DNA: TGTGCCAGCAGCTCCGACCGGAAGGGGGATACGCAGTATTTT. Encoded protein: CASSSDRKGDTQYF. The whole variable domain, remainder taken from reference TRBV11-2 and TRBJ2-3, is EAGVAQSPRYKIIEKRQSVAFWCNPISGHATLYWYQQILGQGPKLLIQFQNNGVVDDSQLPKDRFSAERLKGVDSTLKIQPAKLEDSAVYLCASSSDRKGDTQYFGPGTRLTVL.

This clonotype was seen at least ten times. The gene calls are TRBV29-1 and TRBJ2-7; D gene ambiguous. This CDR3 comprises 14 residues. V lost 3 bases and J lost 0, with 12 bases in between. Germline CDR1 reads SQVTM; CDR2 reads ANQGSEA. DNA of the CDR3: TGCAGCGTTGAGGTCCGCACGATCTCCTACGAGCAGTACTTC. Translated, it gives CSVEVRTISYEQYF.

In its sample, this clonotype was seen many times. The chain's CDR3 is CSVRMGGWGETQYF. The CDR3 DNA sequence: TGCAGCGTCCGGATGGGGGGCTGGGGTGAGACCCAGTACTTC. V gene TRBV29-1 combines with J gene TRBJ2-5; the D gene could be TRBD1 or TRBD2 (6 bases each). V was shortened by 6 bases and J by 5 bases, with 19 bases between the two germline ends. Germline CDR1 is SQVTM and CDR2 is ANQGSEA. The CDR3 loop spans 14 amino acids.

This clonotype was counted a few times. This chain joins TRBV20-1 and TRBJ1-6, with D unresolved. V was trimmed by 4 bases and J by 5 bases, leaving 12 bases between them. The CDR3 length is 14 residues. Germline V gene lookup returns CDR1 DFQATT and CDR2 SNEGSKA (reference sequence). DNA of the CDR3: TGCAGTGCTACGCAAGGGCGCCATAATTCACCCCTCCACTTT. Translation gives CSATQGRHNSPLHF.

A remark on this clonotype: At one end, the junction sequence differs from germline, possibly due to a read error. V usage is TRBV7-7 and J usage is TRBJ2-5; TRBD1 matches 8 bases. Looked up from germline, CDR1 is SSHAT and CDR2 is FNYEAQ (reference sequence). The CDR3 extends over 14 amino acids. CDR3 sequence: CASSLAQGAVTQYF. The DNA of the CDR3 is TGTGCTAGCAGCTTAGCCCAGGGGGCGGTGACCCAGTACTTC.

This clonotype was recorded at least ten times. This chain joins TRBV5-1 and TRBJ1-1; D not certain. V lost 1 base to trimming and J lost 3 bases, with 10 bases between them. CDR3 length: 14 amino acids. Germline V gene lookup returns CDR1 SGHRS and CDR2 YFSETQ. For the CDR3, the DNA is TGCGCCAGCAGCTTGATGTGGGGTGACACTGAAGCTTTCTTT. This gives the protein CASSLMWGDTEAFF.

The table lists this clonotype with a few counts. The chain recombines TRBV7-9 with TRBJ1-3; unclear D gene. Trimming shortened V by 8 bases and J by 4 bases, and 12 bases separated the two germline ends. Germline CDR1 reads SEHNR; CDR2 reads FQNEAQ (reference sequence). CDR3 size: 13 residues. The CDR3 nucleotides are TGTGCCAGCTTAGATAAGTCCGGAAACACCATATATTTT. This translates into CASLDKSGNTIYF.

V and J are TRBV20-1 and TRBJ1-1; 9 bases match TRBD1. V dropped 5 bases and J dropped 1; count of bases not matched to a gene: 11. CDR3 size: 16 residues. Germline V gene data show CDR1 as DFQATT and CDR2 as SNEGSKA (reference sequence). CDR3 amino acids: CSALLTGGRSNTEAFF. CDR3 sequence (DNA): TGCAGTGCTCTACTGACAGGGGGACGATCGAACACTGAAGCTTTCTTT.

This clonotype was counted a few times. The rearrangement joins TRBV20-1 to TRBJ2-7, with D perhaps matching TRBD1 or TRBD2 (5 bases each). Per germline, CDR1 DFQATT and CDR2 SNEGSKA (reference sequence). The CDR3 covers 13 residues. V lost 6 bases, J lost 4 bases, and 16 bases lay in between. CDR3 nucleotides: TGCAGTGCCAACCCGGGTGGGGGATACGAGCAGTACTTC. Residues: CSANPGGGYEQYF.

This clonotype came up a few times. This sequence joins TRBV5-1 and TRBJ2-7, with a weak D call TRBD2 (7 bases). Germline CDR1 is SGHRS and CDR2 is YFSETQ. The CDR3 is 15 residues long. V was cut by 0 bases and J by 5 bases, with 15 bases left in between. CDR3 sequence reads: CASSLEGGPLDEQYF. The DNA of the CDR3 is TGCGCCAGCAGCTTGGAGGGGGGGCCGTTGGACGAGCAGTACTTC.

This clonotype was counted many times. V usage is TRBV12-3 or TRBV12-4 and J usage is TRBJ2-2, with D unresolved. The CDR3 is 16 residues long. The V gene lost 7 bases and the J gene lost 4 bases, with 19 bases spanning the gap. The CDR3 DNA sequence: TGTGCCAGCACCCTGGGTCGGGTGTCGAGCACCGGGGAGCTGTTTTTT. Translated: CASTLGRVSSTGELFF.

The chain couples TRBV20-1 to TRBJ2-7, with 8 bases aligning to TRBD1. The J segment lost 2 bases and the V segment lost 0 bases, leaving 6 bases of the junction unmatched. The CDR3 spans 15 residues. Per germline, CDR1 DFQATT and CDR2 SNEGSKA (reference sequence). The CDR3 protein is CSARDSGTGAYEQYF. Here the CDR3 DNA reads TGCAGTGCTAGAGATTCCGGGACAGGAGCCTACGAGCAGTACTTC.

This clonotype has just a few counts. The rearrangement uses TRBV20-1 and TRBJ2-5; 7 bases map to TRBD1. Per the germline V gene, CDR1 is DFQATT and CDR2 is SNEGSKA (reference sequence). This CDR3 region has 14 residues. The V and J ends lost 4 bases and 5 bases, in that order; junction bases with no gene match: 10. The CDR3 region is CSATTGRLRETQYF. The CDR3 coding sequence is TGCAGTGCTACGACAGGGAGACTGCGGGAGACCCAGTACTTC.

There are many counts of this clonotype. The gene calls are TRBV7-9 and TRBJ1-1; D remains ambiguous. The CDR3 is 11 amino acids. CDR1 is SEHNR and CDR2 is FQNEAQ in the germline V gene (reference sequence). Trimming removed 0 bases at V and 7 bases at J, with 3 bases between. Here the CDR3 DNA reads TGTGCCAGCAGCTTAGCTGGTGAAGCTTTCTTT. It specifies CASSLAGEAFF.

The rearrangement links TRBV20-1 to TRBJ2-4; perhaps D is TRBD1 or TRBD2 (5 bases each). The CDR3 loop spans 12 amino acids. CDR1 DFQATT and CDR2 SNEGSKA come from the germline V gene (reference sequence). Trimming left V 0 bases short and J 7 bases short, with 7 bases between. CDR3 sequence reads: CSAREWGNIQYF. In nucleotides, the CDR3 is TGCAGTGCTAGAGAGTGGGGGAACATTCAGTACTTC.

This clonotype was counted ten times or more. The chain employs TRBV30 and TRBJ1-4; 9 nucleotides line up with TRBD1. V lost 5 bases and J lost 2; bases outside the gene matches: 3. The germline V gene encodes CDR1 GTSNPN and CDR2 SVGIG (reference sequence). This CDR3 is built from 14 residues. The CDR3 DNA sequence: TGTGCCTGGTCAGGACAGGGGACTAATGAAAAACTGTTTTTT. Its protein product is CAWSGQGTNEKLFF.

This clonotype was detected a few times. The rearrangement links TRBV6-2 or TRBV6-3 to TRBJ2-3, with D maybe TRBD1 (5 bases). CDR3 length: 18 amino acids. Looked up from germline, CDR1 is MNHEY and CDR2 is SVGEGT. V was pared by 6 bases and J by 3 bases, with 25 bases between. CDR3 bases: TGTGCCAGCAGCACCAAAACAACAAGGGGCTACGGGACAGATACGCAGTATTTT. Protein: CASSTKTTRGYGTDTQYF.

This clonotype was observed a few times. The chain is built from TRBV12-3 or TRBV12-4 and TRBJ2-1, with 9 bases aligning to TRBD2. V lost 4 bases to trimming and J lost 3 bases; unmatched junction nucleotides: 4. This CDR3 comprises 15 residues. In DNA form, the CDR3 reads TGTGCCAGCAGTTCCTGGACTAGCGACTACAATGAGCAGTTCTTC. Encoded protein: CASSSWTSDYNEQFF.

This clonotype was observed a few times. The V call is TRBV5-8, the J call TRBJ2-5; D tentatively fits TRBD1 or TRBD2 (5 bases each). Trimming cost V 3 bases and J 5 bases, with 17 bases left between them. Germline lookup yields CDR1 SGHTS and CDR2 YDEGEE. CDR3 size: 15 residues. CDR3 DNA: TGTGCCAGCAGCTCGGGACGGGGAAATAGGGAGACCCAGTACTTC. This codes for CASSSGRGNRETQYF.

The chain is built from TRBV10-2 and TRBJ2-7; TRBD1 matches 7 bases. CDR3 length: 13 residues. Looked up from germline, CDR1 is WSHSY and CDR2 is SAAADI. V shed 7 bases, J shed 2 bases, and the junction held 5 bases outside the gene matches. The CDR3 DNA reads TGCGCCAGCACCCCCGGGACAGCCTACGAGCAGTACTTC. It translates to CASTPGTAYEQYF.

CDR3: CASSLGIRQRNYNEQFF. CDR3 DNA: TGTGCCAGCAGCTTAGGTATTCGACAGAGGAACTACAATGAGCAGTTCTTC. The chain couples TRBV11-3 to TRBJ2-1, with D tentatively TRBD1 (5 bases). V was cut by 1 base and J by 3 bases, with 16 bases left in between. Germline assignment: CDR1 SGHNT and CDR2 YENEEA. This CDR3 contains 17 residues.

The table lists this clonotype with a few counts. The J gene is TRBJ2-7, the V gene TRBV18; D call uncertain. This CDR3 comprises 14 residues. V was clipped by 2 bases and J by 0 bases, with 8 bases between them. Germline CDR1 KGHSH, CDR2 LQKENI. DNA for the CDR3: TGTGCCAGCTCACCAGTACAGATCTCCTACGAGCAGTACTTC. Its protein is CASSPVQISYEQYF.

This clonotype was detected only a few times. This sequence joins TRBV4-2 and TRBJ2-3; D uncertain. V was shortened by 1 base and J by 0 bases, with 11 bases between the two germline ends. This CDR3 region has 16 residues. Germline V gene lookup returns CDR1 LGHNA and CDR2 YNFKEQ. The CDR3 loop reads CASSQVTARSTDTQYF. The CDR3 DNA sequence: TGTGCCAGCAGCCAAGTAACTGCTAGAAGCACAGATACGCAGTATTTT.